Each of the 27 T cell receptor beta chains below was sequenced from the same sample in a study of control samples from healthy donors and cancer patients. TCRdb's table, derived via immunoSEQ multiplex PCR, lists solely in-frame clones and lacks some. The sample lists 95,000 to 150,000 clones, more than 75% seen once, with less than 9.5% in the top ten. The sequenced material came from blood. These receptors all stem from a man between 35 and 55 years old in good health.

The chain couples TRBV14 to TRBJ1-4; 9 bases are a match to TRBD1. Germline V gene sequence: CDR1 SGHDN, CDR2 FVKESK. With 4 bases clipped from V and 0 bases from J, the junction kept 3 bases outside the gene matches. This CDR3 comprises 16 residues. The CDR3 region is CASSLGQGTTNEKLFF. CDR3 nucleotide sequence: TGTGCCAGCAGCCTGGGACAGGGCACAACTAATGAAAAACTGTTTTTT. The complete variable domain, with remaining parts taken from reference TRBV14 and TRBJ1-4, reads EAGVTQFPSHSVIEKGQTVTLRCDPISGHDNLYWYRRVMGKEIKFLLHFVKESKQDESGMPNNRFLAERTGGTYSTLKVQPAELEDSGVYFCASSLGQGTTNEKLFFGSGTQLSVL.

This clone was counted once. The chain recombines TRBV2 with TRBJ1-5, with 7 bases identical to TRBD1. V was clipped by 7 bases and J by 4 bases; unmatched bases: 10. This CDR3 region has 15 residues. Per germline, CDR1 SNHLY and CDR2 FYNNEI. The CDR3 DNA sequence: TGTGCCAGCAAACCGGACAGGAGGGGTAATCAGCCCCAGCATTTT. It specifies CASKPDRRGNQPQHF.

The V gene is TRBV24-1, the J gene TRBJ2-2; D is ambiguous. Germline V gene sequence: CDR1 KGHDR, CDR2 SFDVKD. V dropped 6 bases and J dropped 6 bases, with 13 bases sitting between them. The CDR3 is 14 amino acids. CDR3 in amino acids: CATSRADFPGELFF. CDR3 in DNA: TGTGCCACCAGTCGGGCAGACTTTCCCGGGGAGCTGTTTTTT.

This chain connects TRBV25-1 to TRBJ1-2, with 7 positions matching TRBD1. Per germline, CDR1 MGHDK and CDR2 SYGVNS. The CDR3 totals 11 residues. The V gene end was trimmed by 10 bases and the J gene end by 4 bases; junction bases not matched to a gene: 3. The chain's CDR3 is CATRQGYGYTF. The CDR3 coding sequence is TGTGCCACCCGACAGGGCTATGGCTACACCTTC.

About this clone itself: This specimen includes other DNA sequences encoding the same CDR3. The chain couples TRBV6-4 to TRBJ1-1, with unresolved D. Germline assignment: CDR1 MRHNA and CDR2 SNTAGT. The length of the CDR3 is 12 residues. The V and J ends lost 5 bases and 1 base respectively, with 5 bases between them. The CDR3 region has the DNA TGTGCCAGCAGTCCACAGAACACTGAAGCTTTCTTT. Translating it yields CASSPQNTEAFF.

This clone was counted a single time. This chain joins TRBV7-6 and TRBJ2-5; tentatively, D is TRBD1 or TRBD2 (5 bases each). The CDR3 is 14 amino acids. V was shortened by 5 bases and J by 1 base, with 11 bases between the two germline ends. The V gene's germline CDR1 is SGHVS and CDR2 FNYEAQ. The CDR3 sequence: CASSNRDGQETQYF. CDR3 in DNA: TGTGCCAGCAGCAACCGGGACGGCCAAGAGACCCAGTACTTC.

V and J are TRBV6-5 and TRBJ1-1; 8 bases are a match to TRBD1. The germline CDR1 and CDR2 sequences are MNHEY and SVGAGI. The CDR3 contains 15 residues. The V gene end was trimmed by 4 bases and the J gene end by 5 bases; junction bases not matched to a gene: 9. The CDR3 loop is CASSFGRGQHTEAFF. In nucleotides, the CDR3 is TGTGCCAGCAGTTTCGGCAGGGGGCAACATACTGAAGCTTTCTTT.

V gene TRBV12-3 or TRBV12-4 combines with J gene TRBJ1-2; D not certain. This CDR3 has 13 amino acids. Trimming removed 5 bases from V and 8 bases from J, with 15 bases in between. The CDR3 coding sequence is TGTGCCAGCAGTCCAGACCCGCCAGGCGGCTACACCTTC. Protein product: CASSPDPPGGYTF.

This chain connects TRBV5-1 to TRBJ1-4; possible D gene TRBD1, 5 bases. The germline CDR1 and CDR2 sequences are SGHRS and YFSETQ. V shed 1 base and J shed 4 bases, with 11 bases lying between them. There are 15 residues in the CDR3. The CDR3 sequence is CASSLNTGVNEKLFF. The CDR3 nucleotides are TGCGCCAGCAGCTTGAACACAGGAGTTAATGAAAAACTGTTTTTT.

The V and J genes are TRBV3-1 (or the pseudogene TRBV3-2) and TRBJ2-7, with D hard to call. Germline CDR1 LGHDT, CDR2 YNNKEL (reference sequence). V lost 1 base and J lost 0, with 7 bases in between. The CDR3 sequence is 14 residues long. The CDR3 sequence is CASSQVAHSYEQYF. In nucleotides, the CDR3 is TGTGCCAGCAGCCAAGTTGCCCACTCCTACGAGCAGTACTTC.

The V call is TRBV30, the J call TRBJ2-7; tentatively, D is TRBD2 (6 bases). V was cut by 2 bases and J by 7 bases, with 12 bases left in between. Germline loops: CDR1 GTSNPN, CDR2 SVGIG (reference sequence). The CDR3 consists of 12 residues. DNA for the CDR3: TGTGCCTGGAGTTATAGGGCGGGAGAGCAGTACTTC. Protein: CAWSYRAGEQYF.

CDR3 coding DNA: TGTGCCAGCAGCCGAGACAGGGGCAGCACTGAAGCTTTCTTT. This sequence encodes CASSRDRGSTEAFF. The chain links TRBV14 to TRBJ1-1; 8 nucleotides match TRBD1. V shed 4 bases, J shed 4 bases, and the junction held 5 bases outside the gene matches. Germline lookup yields CDR1 SGHDN and CDR2 FVKESK. The CDR3 has 14 amino acids. Full variable domain (remainder filled in from reference TRBV14 and TRBJ1-1): EAGVTQFPSHSVIEKGQTVTLRCDPISGHDNLYWYRRVMGKEIKFLLHFVKESKQDESGMPNNRFLAERTGGTYSTLKVQPAELEDSGVYFCASSRDRGSTEAFFGQGTRLTVV.

The chain uses TRBV6-5 and TRBJ1-1; D is uncertain. The CDR3 length is 15 residues. Trimming took off 0 bases at V and 1 base at J, with 9 bases between the two ends. The germline V gene has CDR1 MNHEY and CDR2 SVGAGI. CDR3 protein: CASSYSTRKNTEAFF. DNA of the CDR3: TGTGCCAGCAGTTACTCGACAAGGAAGAACACTGAAGCTTTCTTT.

The genes are TRBV6-2 or TRBV6-3 and TRBJ2-5; 13 nucleotides agree with TRBD2. V gave up 2 bases and J gave up 3 bases; unmatched junction bases: 0. This CDR3 contains 15 residues. The germline V gene encodes CDR1 MNHEY and CDR2 SVGEGT. The CDR3 nucleotides read TGTGCCAGCAGTTACGGACTAGCGGGAGAAGAGACCCAGTACTTC. Translated, it gives CASSYGLAGEETQYF.

This sequence joins TRBV9 and TRBJ2-3; D is unclear. Germline V gene sequence: CDR1 SGDLS, CDR2 YYNGEE. There are 13 residues in the CDR3. V shed 4 bases and J shed 0 bases, with 6 bases lying between them. Here the CDR3 DNA reads TGTGCCAGCAGCCCCCCAAGCACAGATACGCAGTATTTT. This codes for CASSPPSTDTQYF.

The V call is TRBV2, the J call TRBJ2-1, with 9 bases lining up with TRBD2. Per the germline V gene, CDR1 is SNHLY and CDR2 is FYNNEI. Unmatched junction bases numbered 7, after V lost 6 bases and J lost 7 bases. There are 14 residues in the CDR3. The CDR3 loop is CASREGLARNEQFF. CDR3 coding DNA: TGTGCCAGCAGAGAGGGACTAGCAAGGAATGAGCAGTTCTTC.

The chain employs TRBV15 and TRBJ2-1; 9 bases align to TRBD1. The CDR3 length is 14 residues. V shed 2 bases and J 5 bases; nucleotides not matched to a gene: 1. Germline-derived CDR1 and CDR2 are LNHNV and YYDKDF (reference sequence). CDR3 nucleotides: TGTGCCACCAGCAGAAGGACAGGGGACAATGAGCAGTTCTTC. This codes for CATSRRTGDNEQFF.

The chain has TRBV7-9 and TRBJ2-6, with 9 bases matching TRBD1. V lost 6 bases and J lost 4; bases outside the gene matches: 10. CDR1 SEHNR and CDR2 FQNEAQ come from the germline V gene (reference sequence). This CDR3 has 17 residues. CDR3 nucleotide sequence: TGTGCCAGCAGACTCACCGGGACAGGGACCGGGGCCAACGTCCTGACTTTC. It yields the protein CASRLTGTGTGANVLTF. Combining the CDR3 with reference TRBV7-9 and TRBJ2-6 gives the whole variable domain DTGVSQNPRHKITKRGQNVTFRCDPISEHNRLYWYRQTLGQGPEFLTYFQNEAQLEKSRLLSDRFSAERPKGSFSTLEIQRTEQGDSAMYLCASRLTGTGTGANVLTFGAGSRLTVL.

The chain recombines TRBV19 with TRBJ1-5; possibly TRBD1 for D (6 bases). Trimming left V 0 bases short and J 5 bases short, with 11 bases between. Germline-derived CDR1 and CDR2 are LNHDA and SQIVND (reference sequence). The CDR3 has 15 residues. The CDR3 region is CASSIDTGRDQPQHF. CDR3 bases: TGTGCCAGTAGTATAGACACAGGGCGAGATCAGCCCCAGCATTTT.

This chain joins TRBV6-5 and TRBJ2-1; tentatively, D is TRBD1 (6 bases). The V gene lost 3 bases and the J gene lost 1 base, with 10 bases spanning the gap. CDR1 is MNHEY and CDR2 is SVGAGI in the germline V gene. The CDR3 covers 15 residues. Here the CDR3 DNA reads TGTGCCAGCAGTTATTCAGGGACATCCTACAATGAGCAGTTCTTC. Translation gives CASSYSGTSYNEQFF.

The rearrangement joins TRBV10-3 to TRBJ2-7; 9 nucleotides align to TRBD1. Germline assignment: CDR1 ENHRY and CDR2 SYGVKD. CDR3 length equals 14 residues. Losses at the gene ends were 6 bases for V and 4 bases for J; bases not matched to a gene: 7. CDR3: CAIRAQGASYEQYF. In DNA, the CDR3 is TGTGCCATCAGGGCACAGGGGGCTTCGTACGAGCAGTACTTC.

The J gene is TRBJ1-1, the V gene TRBV11-3; D might be TRBD1 (5 bases). V was pared by 0 bases and J by 0 bases, with 23 bases between. There are 20 residues in the CDR3. Germline lookup yields CDR1 SGHNT and CDR2 YENEEA. CDR3 nucleotides: TGTGCCAGCAGCTTAGATCTGGCTCAGGGTCTTACCCGCATGAACACTGAAGCTTTCTTT. Amino acid sequence: CASSLDLAQGLTRMNTEAFF.

This chain joins TRBV11-3 and TRBJ1-1; tentative D call: TRBD1 (5 bases). Between the trimmed V and J ends, which lost 5 bases and 5 bases, there was a span of 18 bases. The CDR3 loop spans 15 amino acids. CDR1 is SGHNT and CDR2 is YENEEA in the germline V gene. The CDR3 DNA sequence: TGTGCCAGCAGCCCCCCAAGGGGAGTCCTGACTGAAGCTTTCTTT. It codes for CASSPPRGVLTEAFF.

This chain joins TRBV7-9 and TRBJ1-5, with a weak D call TRBD1 (6 bases). The CDR3 spans 15 residues. Deletions cut 0 bases from V and 4 bases from J, with 10 bases between. Germline V gene sequence: CDR1 SEHNR, CDR2 FQNEAQ (reference sequence). The CDR3, as DNA: TGTGCCAGCAGCTTAGCGGGGGCAGATAATCAGCCCCAGCATTTT. Protein product: CASSLAGADNQPQHF.

The CDR3: CASSWGTGRSSNQPQHF. CDR3 nucleotides: TGTGCCAGCAGTTGGGGGACAGGGAGGTCTAGCAATCAGCCCCAGCATTTT. The rearrangement uses TRBV6-2 or TRBV6-3 and TRBJ1-5; 9 bases align to TRBD1. The CDR3 length is 17 residues. V was pared by 4 bases and J by 0 bases, with 7 bases of the junction left unmatched. The germline V gene has CDR1 MNHEY and CDR2 SVGEGT.

The chain recombines TRBV5-1 with TRBJ1-1, with 7 bases that match TRBD1. Trimming removed 3 bases from V and 0 bases from J; junction bases left unmatched: 5. CDR1 and CDR2 (germline): SGHRS, YFSETQ. CDR3 length equals 15 residues. CDR3 DNA sequence: TGCGCCAGCAGCTCCCGACAGGGATTGAACACTGAAGCTTTCTTT. This translates into CASSSRQGLNTEAFF. Filled out from reference TRBV5-1 and TRBJ1-1, the complete variable domain reads KAGVTQTPRYLIKTRGQQVTLSCSPISGHRSVSWYQQTPGQGLQFLFEYFSETQRNKGNFPGRFSGRQFSNSRSEMNVSTLELGDSALYLCASSSRQGLNTEAFFGQGTRLTVV.

The chain has TRBV19 and TRBJ1-3; D gene uncertain. The germline V gene encodes CDR1 LNHDA and CDR2 SQIVND (reference sequence). The CDR3 runs 14 residues. Trimming took off 6 bases at V and 4 bases at J, with 13 bases between the two ends. Written as DNA, the CDR3 is TGTGCCAGTAGCAAAGGGTATTCGGGAAACACCATATATTTT. As protein: CASSKGYSGNTIYF.